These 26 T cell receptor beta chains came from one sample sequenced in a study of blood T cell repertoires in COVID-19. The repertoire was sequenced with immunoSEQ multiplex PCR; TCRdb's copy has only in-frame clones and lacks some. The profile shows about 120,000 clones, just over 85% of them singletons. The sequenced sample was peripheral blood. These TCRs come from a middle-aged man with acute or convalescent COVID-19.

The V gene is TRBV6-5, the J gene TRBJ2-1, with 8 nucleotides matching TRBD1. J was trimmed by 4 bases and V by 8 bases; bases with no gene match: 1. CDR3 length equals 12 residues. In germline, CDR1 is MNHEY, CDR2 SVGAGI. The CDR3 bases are TGTGCCAGCGGACAGGGATACAATGAGCAGTTCTTC. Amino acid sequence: CASGQGYNEQFF.

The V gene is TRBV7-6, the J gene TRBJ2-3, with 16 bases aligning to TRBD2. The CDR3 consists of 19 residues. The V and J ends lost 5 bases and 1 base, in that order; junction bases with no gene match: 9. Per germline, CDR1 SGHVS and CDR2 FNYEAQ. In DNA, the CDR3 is TGTGCCAGCAGCGCTTTACCGGGACTAGCGGGGGGGGGCACAGATACGCAGTATTTT. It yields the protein CASSALPGLAGGGTDTQYF.

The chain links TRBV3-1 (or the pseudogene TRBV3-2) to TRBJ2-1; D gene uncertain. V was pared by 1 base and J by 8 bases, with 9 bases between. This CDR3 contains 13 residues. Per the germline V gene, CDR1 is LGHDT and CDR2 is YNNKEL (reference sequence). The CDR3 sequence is CASSQVAHDEQFF. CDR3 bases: TGTGCCAGCAGCCAAGTAGCTCACGATGAGCAGTTCTTC.

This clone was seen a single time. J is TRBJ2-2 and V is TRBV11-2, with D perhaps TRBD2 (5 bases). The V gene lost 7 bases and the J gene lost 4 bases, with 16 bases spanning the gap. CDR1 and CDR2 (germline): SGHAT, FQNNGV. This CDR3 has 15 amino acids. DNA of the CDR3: TGTGCCAGCAAGATCCCGGGGTTGGGCACCGGGGAGCTGTTTTTT. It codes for CASKIPGLGTGELFF.

The CDR3, as DNA: TGTGCCAGCAGTTTAGGCCTGGGACTATCCCCAAACGAGCAGTACTTC. Amino acid sequence: CASSLGLGLSPNEQYF. The rearrangement joins TRBV27 to TRBJ2-7, with TRBD2 matching over 7 bases. CDR1 is MNHEY, CDR2 SMNVEV, per germline (reference sequence). This CDR3 region has 16 residues. The J segment lost 5 bases and the V segment lost 2 bases, leaving 12 bases of the junction unmatched.

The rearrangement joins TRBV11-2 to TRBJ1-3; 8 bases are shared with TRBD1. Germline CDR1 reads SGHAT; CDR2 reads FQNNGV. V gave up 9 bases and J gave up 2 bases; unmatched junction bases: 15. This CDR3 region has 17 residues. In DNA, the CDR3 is TGTGCCAGTATCCCTATTCCACAGGGGGAAGCTGGAAACACCATATATTTT. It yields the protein CASIPIPQGEAGNTIYF.

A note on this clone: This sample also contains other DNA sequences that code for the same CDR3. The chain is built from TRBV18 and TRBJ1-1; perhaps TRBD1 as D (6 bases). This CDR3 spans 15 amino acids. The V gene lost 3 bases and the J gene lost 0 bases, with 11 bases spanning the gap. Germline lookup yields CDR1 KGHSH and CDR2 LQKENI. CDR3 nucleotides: TGTGCCAGCTCACCTTTGGACAGTATGAACACTGAAGCTTTCTTT. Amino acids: CASSPLDSMNTEAFF.

Here the CDR3 reads CASSPRTGENYGYTF. The CDR3 region has the DNA TGCGCCAGCAGCCCCCGGACAGGCGAGAACTATGGCTACACCTTC. This chain connects TRBV5-1 to TRBJ1-2, with 7 bases aligning to TRBD1. CDR1 and CDR2 (germline): SGHRS, YFSETQ. This CDR3 comprises 15 residues. V lost 4 bases, J lost 2 bases, and 8 bases stayed unmatched.

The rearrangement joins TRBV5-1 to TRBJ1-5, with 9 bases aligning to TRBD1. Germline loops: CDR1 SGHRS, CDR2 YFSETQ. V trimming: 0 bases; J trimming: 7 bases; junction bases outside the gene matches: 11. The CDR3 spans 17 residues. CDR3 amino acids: CASSLGGGDRDNQPQHF. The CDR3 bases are TGCGCCAGCAGCTTGGGAGGCGGGGACAGGGATAACCAGCCCCAGCATTTT. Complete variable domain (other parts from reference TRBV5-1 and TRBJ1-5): KAGVTQTPRYLIKTRGQQVTLSCSPISGHRSVSWYQQTPGQGLQFLFEYFSETQRNKGNFPGRFSGRQFSNSRSEMNVSTLELGDSALYLCASSLGGGDRDNQPQHFGDGTRLSIL.

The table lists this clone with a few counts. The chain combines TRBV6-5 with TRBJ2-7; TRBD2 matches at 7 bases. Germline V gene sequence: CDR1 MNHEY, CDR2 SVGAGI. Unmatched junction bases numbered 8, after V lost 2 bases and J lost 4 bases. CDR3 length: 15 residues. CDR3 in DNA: TGTGCCAGCAGTTACAGGTGGGAGGGCGGGTACGAGCAGTACTTC. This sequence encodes CASSYRWEGGYEQYF.

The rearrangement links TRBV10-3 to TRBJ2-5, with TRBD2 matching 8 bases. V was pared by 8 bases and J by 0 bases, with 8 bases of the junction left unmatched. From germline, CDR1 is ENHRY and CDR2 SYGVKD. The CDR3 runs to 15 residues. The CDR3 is CAIHPGGIHQETQYF. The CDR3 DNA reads TGTGCCATCCACCCGGGAGGGATCCACCAAGAGACCCAGTACTTC.

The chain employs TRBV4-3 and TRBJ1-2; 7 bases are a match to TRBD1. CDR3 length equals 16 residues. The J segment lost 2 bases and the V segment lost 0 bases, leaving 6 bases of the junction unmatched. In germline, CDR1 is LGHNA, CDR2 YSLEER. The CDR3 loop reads CASSQDVQGENYGYTF. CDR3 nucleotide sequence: TGCGCCAGCAGCCAAGATGTCCAGGGGGAGAACTATGGCTACACCTTC.

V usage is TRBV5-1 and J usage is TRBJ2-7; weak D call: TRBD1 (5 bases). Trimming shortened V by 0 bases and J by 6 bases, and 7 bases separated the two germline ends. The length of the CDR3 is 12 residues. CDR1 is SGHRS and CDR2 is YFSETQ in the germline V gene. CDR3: CASSLEGFEQYF. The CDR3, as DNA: TGCGCCAGCAGCTTGGAGGGGTTCGAGCAGTACTTC.

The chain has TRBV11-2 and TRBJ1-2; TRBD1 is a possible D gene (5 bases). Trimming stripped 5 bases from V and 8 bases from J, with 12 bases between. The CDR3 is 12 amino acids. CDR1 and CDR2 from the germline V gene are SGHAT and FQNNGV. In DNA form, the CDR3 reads TGTGCCAGCAGCCGCGGGGGGAACGGCTACACCTTC. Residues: CASSRGGNGYTF.

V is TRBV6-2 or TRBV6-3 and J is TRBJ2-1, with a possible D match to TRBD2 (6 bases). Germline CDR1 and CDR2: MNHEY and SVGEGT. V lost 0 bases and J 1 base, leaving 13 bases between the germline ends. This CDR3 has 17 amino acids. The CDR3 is CASSYSALGGSYNEQFF. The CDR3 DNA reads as TGTGCCAGCAGTTACTCGGCCCTCGGGGGTTCCTACAATGAGCAGTTCTTC.

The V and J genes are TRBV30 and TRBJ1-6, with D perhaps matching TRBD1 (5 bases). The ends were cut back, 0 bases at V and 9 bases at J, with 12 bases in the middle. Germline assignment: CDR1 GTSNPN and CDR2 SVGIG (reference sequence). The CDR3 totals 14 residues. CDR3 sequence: CAWSVRGGFSPLHF. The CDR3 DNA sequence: TGTGCCTGGAGTGTACGGGGGGGATTTTCACCCCTCCACTTT. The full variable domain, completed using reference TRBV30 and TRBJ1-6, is SQTIHQWPATLVQPVGSPLSLECTVEGTSNPNLYWYRQAAGRGLQLLFYSVGIGQISSEVPQNLSASRPQDRQFILSSKKLLLSDSGFYLCAWSVRGGFSPLHFGNGTRLTVT.

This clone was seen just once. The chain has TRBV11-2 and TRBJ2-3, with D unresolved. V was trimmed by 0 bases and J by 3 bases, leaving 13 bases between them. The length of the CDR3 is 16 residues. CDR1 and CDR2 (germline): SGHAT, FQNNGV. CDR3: CASSLDSVPGTDTQYF. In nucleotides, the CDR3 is TGTGCCAGCAGCTTAGATTCAGTCCCGGGTACAGATACGCAGTATTTT. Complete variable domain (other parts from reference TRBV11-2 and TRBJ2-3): EAGVAQSPRYKIIEKRQSVAFWCNPISGHATLYWYQQILGQGPKLLIQFQNNGVVDDSQLPKDRFSAERLKGVDSTLKIQPAKLEDSAVYLCASSLDSVPGTDTQYFGPGTRLTVL.

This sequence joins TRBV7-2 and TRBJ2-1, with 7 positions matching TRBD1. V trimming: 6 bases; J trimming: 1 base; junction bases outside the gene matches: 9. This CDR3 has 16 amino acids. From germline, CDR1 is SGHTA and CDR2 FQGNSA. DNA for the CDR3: TGTGCCAGCAGTCTCAACAGGGGAAGGTCCTACAATGAGCAGTTCTTC. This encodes CASSLNRGRSYNEQFF.

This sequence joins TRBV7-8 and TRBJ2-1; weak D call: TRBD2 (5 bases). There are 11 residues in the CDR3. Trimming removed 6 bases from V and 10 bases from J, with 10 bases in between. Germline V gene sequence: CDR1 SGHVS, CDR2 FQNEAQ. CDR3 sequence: CASRDRGEQFF. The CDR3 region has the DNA TGTGCCAGCAGAGACCGGGGAGAGCAGTTCTTC. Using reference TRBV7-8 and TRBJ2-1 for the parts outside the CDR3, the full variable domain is GAGVSQSPRYKVAKRGQDVALRCDPISGHVSLFWYQQALGQGPEFLTYFQNEAQLDKSGLPSDRFFAERPEGSVSTLKIQRTQQEDSAVYLCASRDRGEQFFGPGTRLTVL.

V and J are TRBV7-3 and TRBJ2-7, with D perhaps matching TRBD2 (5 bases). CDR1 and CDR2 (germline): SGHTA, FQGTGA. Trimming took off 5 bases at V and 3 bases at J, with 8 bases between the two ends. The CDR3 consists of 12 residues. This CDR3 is CASSRLFYEQYF. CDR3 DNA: TGTGCCAGCAGCCGACTATTCTACGAGCAGTACTTC.

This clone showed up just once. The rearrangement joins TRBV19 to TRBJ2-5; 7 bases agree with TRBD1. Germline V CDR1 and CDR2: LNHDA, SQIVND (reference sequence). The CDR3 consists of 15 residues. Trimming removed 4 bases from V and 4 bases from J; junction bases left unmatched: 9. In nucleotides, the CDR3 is TGTGCCAGTAGTACGCGACAGGGTGGGGGAGAGACCCAGTACTTC. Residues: CASSTRQGGGETQYF.

This chain's CDR3 is CASSAPSPGHIMNTEAFF. The DNA for the CDR3 is TGTGCCAGCTCAGCCCCATCCCCGGGACATATTATGAACACTGAAGCTTTCTTT. V is TRBV18 and J is TRBJ1-1; a possible D gene is TRBD1 (6 bases). There are 18 residues in the CDR3. Germline V gives CDR1 KGHSH, CDR2 LQKENI. V lost 5 bases to trimming and J lost 0 bases, with 22 bases between them.

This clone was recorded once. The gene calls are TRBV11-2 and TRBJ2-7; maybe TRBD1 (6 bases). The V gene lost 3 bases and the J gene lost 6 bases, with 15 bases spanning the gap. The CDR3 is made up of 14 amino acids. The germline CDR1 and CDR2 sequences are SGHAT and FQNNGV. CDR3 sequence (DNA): TGTGCCAGCAGCTTCAGGGGCACCCCTCCCGAGCAGTACTTC. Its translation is CASSFRGTPPEQYF.

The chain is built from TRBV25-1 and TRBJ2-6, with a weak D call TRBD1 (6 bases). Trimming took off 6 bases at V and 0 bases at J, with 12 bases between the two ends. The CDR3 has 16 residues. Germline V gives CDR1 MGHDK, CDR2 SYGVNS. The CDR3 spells CASSSRGNSGANVLTF. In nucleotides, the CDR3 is TGTGCCAGCAGCTCCAGGGGAAACTCTGGGGCCAACGTCCTGACTTTC.

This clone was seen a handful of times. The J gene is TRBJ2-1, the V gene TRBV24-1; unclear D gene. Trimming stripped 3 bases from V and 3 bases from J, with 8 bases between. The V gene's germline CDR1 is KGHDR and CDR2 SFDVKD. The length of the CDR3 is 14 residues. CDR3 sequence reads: CATSDAAVYNEQFF. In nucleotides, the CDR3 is TGTGCCACCAGTGATGCGGCTGTCTACAATGAGCAGTTCTTC.

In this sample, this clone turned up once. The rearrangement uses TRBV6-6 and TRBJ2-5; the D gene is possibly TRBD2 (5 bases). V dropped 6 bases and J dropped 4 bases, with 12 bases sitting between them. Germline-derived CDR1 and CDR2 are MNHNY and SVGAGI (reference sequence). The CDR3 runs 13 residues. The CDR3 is CASSAWGVETQYF. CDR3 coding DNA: TGTGCCAGCAGCGCGTGGGGAGTAGAGACCCAGTACTTC.